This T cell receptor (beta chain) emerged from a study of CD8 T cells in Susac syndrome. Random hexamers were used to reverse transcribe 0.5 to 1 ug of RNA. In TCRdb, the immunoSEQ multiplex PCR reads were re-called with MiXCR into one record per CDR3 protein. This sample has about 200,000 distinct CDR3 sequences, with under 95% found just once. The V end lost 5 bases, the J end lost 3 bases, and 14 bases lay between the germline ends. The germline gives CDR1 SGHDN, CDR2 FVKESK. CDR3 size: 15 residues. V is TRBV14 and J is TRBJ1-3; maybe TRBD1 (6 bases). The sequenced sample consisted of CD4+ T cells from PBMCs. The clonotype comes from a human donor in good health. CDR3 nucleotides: TGTGCCAGCAGCACCGACAGGCTATTTGGAAACACCATATATTTT. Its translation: CASSTDRLFGNTIYF.